This T cell receptor beta chain was sequenced for a study of T cell responses to AZD1222 COVID-19 vaccine. The trim removed 4 bases at V and 10 bases at J, leaving 4 bases unmatched. Germline loops: CDR1 LNHDA, CDR2 SQIVND (reference sequence). The CDR3 is made up of 12 amino acids. General study points: Spike-specific TCR breadth and depth rose after two AZD1222 doses. Clonal diversity may have been underestimated in mostly white British donors. The repertoires were collected only after the peak T cell response. CD4 TCRs linked to vaccination spanned spike, dominating at 160-218 and 743-854.

The method was immunoSEQ multiplex PCR; TCRdb's version includes in-frame clones alone and lacks a portion of them. Of approximately 120,000 clones in the sample, approximately 85% were seen once. Of note for this clone: Its antigen is unknown.

Sequencing used peripheral blood, obtained on day 0 of MenACWY control vaccination. The genes are TRBV19 and TRBJ1-1; 9 nucleotides align to TRBD1. This receptor was taken from an adult in good health. CDR3 sequence reads: CASSNRGLGAFF. The CDR3 DNA follows: TGTGCCAGTAGTAACAGGGGGCTTGGAGCTTTCTTT. Full variable domain (remainder filled in from reference TRBV19 and TRBJ1-1): DGGITQSPKYLFRKEGQNVTLSCEQNLNHDAMYWYRQDPGQGLRLIYYSQIVNDFQKGDIAEGYSVSREKKESFPLTVTSAQKNPTAFYLCASSNRGLGAFFGQGTRLTVV.